The clone carrying this T cell receptor (beta chain) was counted only a few times. These data are taken from a study of blood T cell repertoires in COVID-19. Study context: Donors in the United States, Italy and Spain gave samples during acute or convalescent COVID-19. T cells, B-cell-depleted T cells, or PBMCs supplied cDNA or gDNA.

In the original workflow: Estimation of nucleated cell counts relied on the amplification of reference gene primers. Profiling relied on immunoSEQ multiplex PCR, and the TCRdb table lists in-frame clones only, not all of them. Clone size and the V and J calls come from that table; the DNA yielded D and trimming. The data show under 200,000 clones, 86% seen once. This CDR3 has 16 amino acids. CDR1 SGHTA and CDR2 FQGNSA come from the germline V gene. V shed 1 base, J shed 2 bases, and the junction held 3 bases outside the gene matches. The sequenced sample consisted of peripheral blood. The chain joins TRBV7-2 to TRBJ2-1; 9 bases align to TRBD2. The origin of this receptor is a man aged 50 to 60 with active or convalescent COVID-19. Here the CDR3 reads CASSLVGGGAYNEQFF. CDR3 DNA sequence: TGTGCCAGCAGCTTAGTCGGCGGGGGGGCCTACAATGAGCAGTTCTTC.